One TCR beta chain is described in this entry. The antigen remains undetermined. Each patient relapsed following autologous stem cell transplantation, and prior brentuximab vedotin exposure differed. CDR1 and CDR2 from the germline V gene are SQVTM and ANQGSEA. Deletions cut 7 bases from V and 6 bases from J, with 16 bases between. CDR3 length: 12 residues. The entry originates in a study of PD-1 blockade in classical Hodgkin lymphoma. Profiled with immunoSEQ multiplex PCR; TCRdb holds only in-frame clones, not every one. Among approximately 52,000 clones listed, approximately 73% were seen once. Whole-study findings and limits: CD4+ TCR diversity rose significantly by C4D1, and CD8+ TCR diversity did not.

The clonotype originates from a human donor with classical Hodgkin lymphoma. The rearrangement links TRBV29-1 to TRBJ2-7; no reliable D call. The specimen was peripheral blood mononuclear cells (PBMCs), collected before the second cycle of nivolumab. DNA for the CDR3: TGCAGCGCCGGCGTGGTGCGTGGCGAGCAGTACTTC. Residues: CSAGVVRGEQYF.